The subject of this entry is one TCR beta chain. These data belong to a study of blood T cell repertoires in COVID-19. Looking at the study overall: The United States, Italy and Spain provided the acute and convalescent COVID-19 samples.

The participants were between roughly 18 and 100 years old and came from some 25 US areas. Participant reports of clinical history set cohort assignment. CDR1 and CDR2 (germline): SNHLY, FYNNEI. CDR3 length: 14 amino acids. V was pared by 4 bases and J by 6 bases, with 3 bases of the junction left unmatched. Profiled with immunoSEQ multiplex PCR; TCRdb holds only in-frame clones, not every one. This table holds 200,000 or so clones, roughly 80% found once. The sample was PBMCs or T cells enriched from blood (not recorded which). The receptor was isolated from a woman aged 40 to 50 with acute COVID-19. The rearrangement uses TRBV2 and TRBJ1-5; 10 nucleotides line up with TRBD1. In DNA, the CDR3 is TGTGCCAGCAGTGGAGGGGACAGGGGTCAGCCCCAGCATTTT. It translates to CASSGGDRGQPQHF.